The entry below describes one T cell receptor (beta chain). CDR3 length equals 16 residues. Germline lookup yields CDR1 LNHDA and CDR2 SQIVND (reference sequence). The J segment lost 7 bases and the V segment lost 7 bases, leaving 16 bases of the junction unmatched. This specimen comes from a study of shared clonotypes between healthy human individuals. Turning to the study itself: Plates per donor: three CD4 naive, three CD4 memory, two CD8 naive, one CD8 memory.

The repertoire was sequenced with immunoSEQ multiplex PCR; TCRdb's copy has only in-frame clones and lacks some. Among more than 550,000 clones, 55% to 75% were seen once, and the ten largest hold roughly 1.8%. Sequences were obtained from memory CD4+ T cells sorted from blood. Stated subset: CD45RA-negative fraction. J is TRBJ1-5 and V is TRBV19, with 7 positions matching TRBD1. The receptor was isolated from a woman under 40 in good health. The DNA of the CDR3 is TGTGCCAGTACACCAGGGGGGGGCCACACGGGGCAGCCCCAGCATTTT. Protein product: CASTPGGGHTGQPQHF.